This T cell receptor (beta chain) was sequenced during a study of response to subunit inactivated influenza vaccine. This clonotype appeared many times. Its specificity is unknown. V dropped 5 bases and J dropped 4; count of bases not matched to a gene: 2. There are 14 residues in the CDR3. The V gene's germline CDR1 is DFQATT and CDR2 SNEGSKA (reference sequence). The study, taken as a whole, reports: It was the authors' suggestion that each seasonal influenza vaccination recruits few new T cells.

TCRdb reanalysed the RT-PCR reads using MiXCR and keeps one entry per CDR3 protein. The data show around 300,000 distinct CDR3 sequences, with roughly 20% seen just once and under 13% held by the top ten. The receptor comes from a man in his fifties or sixties who received an inactivated influenza vaccine. Specimen: PBMCs from blood, collected approximately 22 months after vaccination. The J gene is TRBJ2-1, the V gene TRBV20-1; 13 positions match TRBD2. The CDR3 reads CSAQLAGGYNEQFF. The CDR3, as DNA: TGCAGTGCTCAACTAGCGGGGGGGTACAATGAGCAGTTCTTC.